This T cell receptor beta chain derives from a study of blood T cell repertoires in COVID-19. Worth noting for this clone: Other DNA variants within this sample encode the same CDR3.

As handled by the study authors: Amplification of reference gene primers was used by the study to estimate nucleated cell counts. Assay used: immunoSEQ multiplex PCR; TCRdb lists only in-frame clones, some missing. The V and J calls and clone size are taken from that table; D and trimming were inferred from the DNA. The sample has 170,000 or so clones; 85% to 90% are singletons. Germline V gene lookup returns CDR1 KGHSH and CDR2 LQKENI. V gave up 3 bases and J gave up 3 bases, with 9 bases separating them. The CDR3 loop spans 14 amino acids. In Seattle, patients joined the study during active infection and were tracked longitudinally.

This TCR was recovered from a woman in her seventies with COVID-19, enrolled during active disease. The sequenced material came from peripheral blood. The chain joins TRBV18 to TRBJ1-3; D gene unclear. CDR3 nucleotide sequence: TGTGCCAGCTCACCCTCCGGGAATGGAAACACCATATATTTT. Translated, it gives CASSPSGNGNTIYF.